The table lists the clone carrying this T cell receptor beta chain with a few counts. Its antigen is still unknown. This sample was included in a study of chemoradiotherapy in HPV16-positive cancers. Measured with immunoSEQ multiplex PCR; TCRdb has only the in-frame clones, and not every one. The data contain some 11,000 clones, around 62% of them singletons. Broader study findings: Candidate HPV-specific clones and E7-related TCR motifs grew in tumor during treatment.

The CDR3 spans 17 residues. Trimming at V came to 0 bases and at J to 4 bases, leaving 5 bases not matched to a gene. Germline CDR1 and CDR2: LGHNA and YNFKEQ. This receptor was taken from a human donor with HPV-associated anogenital cancer. This chain uses TRBV4-2 with TRBJ2-2; 10 bases line up with TRBD2. This material was obtained from a patient who underwent chemoradiotherapy. The CDR3 coding sequence is TGTGCCAGCAGCCAAGATGGACTAGCGGCAACCACCGGGGAGCTGTTTTTT. It translates to CASSQDGLAATTGELFF.